The 3 T cell receptor beta chains presented below share a single source sample, sequenced in a study of T-cell reconstitution after alpha-beta-depleted transplantation in children. Unique molecular identifiers were incorporated when the TCRbeta library was constructed. TCRdb ran MiXCR on the PCR reads and lists one entry per CDR3 protein. The sample lists about 610,000 distinct CDR3 sequences, 10% occurring once. Sequenced here: PBMCs from the stem cell graft donor, sampled from the stem cell graft. The receptor set was obtained from a human donor who donated a stem cell graft to a child with acute myeloid leukemia.

This clonotype has more than one count but fewer than ten. This chain joins TRBV30 and TRBJ2-1, with TRBD2 matching over 9 bases. The CDR3 is 15 residues long. Germline V CDR1 and CDR2: GTSNPN, SVGIG (reference sequence). Germline trimming cut 4 bases from V and 3 bases from J; bases unmatched to any gene: 7. The CDR3 sequence is CAWTPSGDLYNEQFF. DNA of the CDR3: TGTGCCTGGACCCCTAGCGGGGACCTCTACAATGAGCAGTTCTTC.

The chain links TRBV6-2 or TRBV6-3 to TRBJ1-1; the D is unclear. This CDR3 has 13 amino acids. The germline V gene has CDR1 MNHEY and CDR2 SVGEGT. V lost 7 bases, J lost 2 bases, and 11 bases lay in between. The CDR3 reads CASIPGTNTEAFF. CDR3 DNA sequence: TGTGCCAGCATACCAGGTACAAACACTGAAGCTTTCTTT.

This clonotype was counted ten times or more. The chain links TRBV5-1 to TRBJ2-3; D is unclear. CDR1 is SGHRS and CDR2 is YFSETQ in the germline V gene. Between the trimmed V and J ends, which lost 6 bases and 0 bases, there was a span of 11 bases. The CDR3 contains 14 residues. CDR3 sequence (DNA): TGCGCCAGCAAGGAGACTGCTAGCACAGATACGCAGTATTTT. Encoded protein: CASKETASTDTQYF.